This TCR beta chain was captured by sequencing in a study of a mutant IDH1 vaccine in newly diagnosed glioma. Study-wide background: The study started vaccination 4-6 weeks after radiotherapy alone, or with temozolomide cycles. General study points: Overall, 93.3% of patients had vaccine-induced immune responses.

This clone was seen a handful of times. Its target is not known. Described time point: week 5, during vaccination. It was 300 ug of mutant IDH1 20-mer peptide that made up each vaccine dose, given with topical imiquimod. In germline, CDR1 is SGHTS, CDR2 YDEGEE. V lost 7 bases, J lost 3 bases, and 14 bases lay in between. The CDR3 is made up of 14 amino acids. The data were produced by immunoSEQ multiplex PCR, yet TCRdb's version contains in-frame clones alone and is incomplete. The sample contains about 54,000 clones, 75% to 85% of which appear only once. The chain has TRBV5-8 and TRBJ1-5; D ambiguous. Sequencing used PBMCs, obtained from a glioma patient whose treatment included an IDH1 peptide vaccine. This clonotype originated in a man in his thirties or forties with glioma. In DNA, the CDR3 is TGTGCCAGCGGACTTTACAGAGTCAATCAGCCCCAGCATTTT. Amino acid sequence: CASGLYRVNQPQHF.